These 19 T cell receptor beta chains came from one sample sequenced in a study of CD8+ T cells in alopecia areata. Treatment described: oral pan-JAK inhibitor, 5-10 mg twice daily. In each case, RNA was isolated and then reverse transcribed into cDNA as the sequencing template. Clones were read by immunoSEQ multiplex PCR, and TCRdb kept only the in-frame ones, dropping some. The table includes 150,000 to 200,000 clones, roughly three fifths detected once. The sequencing here drew on CD4+ T cells sorted from blood, taken around week 47, from a patient treated with tofacitinib. These TCRs come from a human donor with alopecia areata.

CDR3 residues: CAWSVRGRAPPEQFF. CDR3 sequence (DNA): TGTGCCTGGAGTGTACGTGGCAGGGCCCCTCCCGAGCAGTTCTTC. The chain joins TRBV30 to TRBJ2-1, with D maybe TRBD1 (5 bases). Germline V gene sequence: CDR1 GTSNPN, CDR2 SVGIG (reference sequence). With 0 bases removed from V and 10 bases from J, the gap between germline ends came to 19 bases. CDR3 length: 15 amino acids.

This clone was seen more than once but under ten times. The DNA of the CDR3 is TGTGCCTGGACTATTTCGAACACTGAAGCTTTCTTT. Protein sequence: CAWTISNTEAFF. The chain employs TRBV30 and TRBJ1-1, with D unclear. The germline V gene has CDR1 GTSNPN and CDR2 SVGIG (reference sequence). V was trimmed by 4 bases and J by 1 base, leaving 7 bases between them. This CDR3 has 12 residues.

The J gene is TRBJ1-1, the V gene TRBV10-3; D unclear. The CDR3 covers 14 residues. In germline, CDR1 is ENHRY, CDR2 SYGVKD. V was shortened by 4 bases and J by 0 bases, with 9 bases between the two germline ends. CDR3 coding DNA: TGTGCCATCAGTGCGGGCAGCTTGAACACTGAAGCTTTCTTT. It is translated as CAISAGSLNTEAFF.

The chain carries TRBV29-1 and TRBJ2-3; TRBD1 aligns across 7 bases. J lost 4 bases, V lost 5 bases, and 6 bases had no gene match. Germline V CDR1 and CDR2: SQVTM, ANQGSEA. The CDR3 runs 13 residues. The CDR3: CSVTGVLADTQYF. The CDR3 coding sequence is TGCAGCGTTACAGGGGTGCTTGCAGATACGCAGTATTTT.

This clone was counted a few times. The J gene is TRBJ1-3, the V gene TRBV6-6; D gene ambiguous. This CDR3 is built from 14 residues. Germline assignment: CDR1 MNHNY and CDR2 SVGAGI (reference sequence). Trimming removed 0 bases from V and 1 base from J, with 4 bases in between. CDR3 coding DNA: TGTGCCAGCAGTTACTCCGGGTCTGGAAACACCATATATTTT. Its translation: CASSYSGSGNTIYF.

J is TRBJ2-3 and V is TRBV5-1, with 9 bases that match TRBD2. The V gene end was trimmed by 0 bases and the J gene end by 0 bases; junction bases not matched to a gene: 8. The CDR3 totals 18 residues. Germline CDR1 and CDR2: SGHRS and YFSETQ. CDR3 sequence (DNA): TGCGCCAGCAGCTTGGGTCTAGCGGGGAGCACTAGCACAGATACGCAGTATTTT. It codes for CASSLGLAGSTSTDTQYF.

The rearrangement uses TRBV7-8 and TRBJ2-7; no clear D gene. Germline lookup yields CDR1 SGHVS and CDR2 FQNEAQ. V lost 0 bases, J lost 2 bases, and 5 bases lay in between. CDR3 length: 13 residues. CDR3 in amino acids: CASSLADTYEQYF. In DNA form, the CDR3 reads TGTGCCAGCAGCTTAGCGGATACCTACGAGCAGTACTTC.

The rearrangement uses TRBV9 and TRBJ2-2; 7 bases match TRBD1. This CDR3 comprises 17 residues. Per germline, CDR1 SGDLS and CDR2 YYNGEE. With 4 bases clipped from V and 1 base from J, the junction kept 10 bases outside the gene matches. The CDR3, as DNA: TGTGCCAGCAGCCCTCCGCCCCGACAGGGGAACACCGGGGAGCTGTTTTTT. Protein product: CASSPPPRQGNTGELFF.

This rearrangement joins TRBV5-1 to TRBJ2-7; 10 bases agree with TRBD1. The junction had 5 bases not matched to a gene; V was cut back by 5 bases and J by 6 bases. The CDR3 covers 13 residues. Germline values: CDR1 SGHRS, CDR2 YFSETQ. CDR3 sequence (DNA): TGCGCCAGCAGAAGACAGGGGGCAAGCGAGCAGTACTTC. Encoded protein: CASRRQGASEQYF.

The chain joins TRBV6-5 to TRBJ2-1, with TRBD2 matching over 10 bases. Germline V lookup: CDR1 MNHEY, CDR2 SVGAGI. V was clipped by 11 bases and J by 7 bases; unmatched bases: 8. The CDR3 is 13 amino acids. The CDR3 region has the DNA TGTGCCGCGCAGCGGGGGGGCGTAAATGAGCAGTTCTTC. This gives the protein CAAQRGGVNEQFF.

This clone was counted between two and nine times. In DNA, the CDR3 is TGTGCCAGCAGCTTAGGGCAGGGGGGAATGGGCACTGAAGCTTTCTTT. The encoded protein is CASSLGQGGMGTEAFF. The rearrangement links TRBV7-6 to TRBJ1-1, with 7 bases matching TRBD1. Germline V gene sequence: CDR1 SGHVS, CDR2 FNYEAQ. This CDR3 contains 16 residues. The V gene end was trimmed by 1 base and the J gene end by 4 bases; junction bases not matched to a gene: 9.

The rearrangement joins TRBV5-6 to TRBJ2-1; no clear D gene. The CDR3 contains 17 residues. CDR1 is SGHDT and CDR2 is YYEEEE in the germline V gene. Trimming removed 0 bases from V and 2 bases from J, with 15 bases in between. CDR3: CASSLGGSRSPYNEQFF. CDR3 coding DNA: TGTGCCAGCAGCTTGGGTGGTTCGCGTAGTCCCTACAATGAGCAGTTCTTC.

The V and J genes are TRBV27 and TRBJ1-2, with 7 bases lining up with TRBD1. CDR3 length: 18 residues. Per germline, CDR1 MNHEY and CDR2 SMNVEV (reference sequence). Trimming at V came to 5 bases and at J to 6 bases, leaving 21 bases not matched to a gene. CDR3 nucleotides: TGTGCCAGCAGTCCGCGCCTCACAGGGGAGAGGACGTCGAATGGCTACACCTTC. This encodes CASSPRLTGERTSNGYTF.

V usage is TRBV10-2 and J usage is TRBJ2-7, with 8 bases fitting TRBD2. The CDR3 is made up of 14 amino acids. The germline gives CDR1 WSHSY, CDR2 SAAADI. The J segment lost 0 bases and the V segment lost 3 bases, leaving 1 base of the junction unmatched. The CDR3 DNA reads TGCGCCAGCAGTGACGGGACTAGCTCCTACGAGCAGTACTTC. This gives the protein CASSDGTSSYEQYF.

The V call is TRBV7-2, the J call TRBJ2-5; 7 bases line up with TRBD2. Germline CDR1 is SGHTA and CDR2 is FQGNSA. This CDR3 is 13 amino acids long. With V trimmed by 7 bases and J by 4 bases, 6 bases remained unmatched. CDR3 bases: TGTGCCAGCACTATGGGGAGGGCAGAGACCCAGTACTTC. It is translated as CASTMGRAETQYF. Full variable domain (remainder filled in from reference TRBV7-2 and TRBJ2-5): GAGVSQSPSNKVTEKGKDVELRCDPISGHTALYWYRQSLGQGLEFLIYFQGNSAPDKSGLPSDRFSAERTGGSVSTLTIQRTQQEDSAVYLCASTMGRAETQYFGPGTRLLVL.

Remarks on this clone: The same CDR3 arises from other DNA sequences in this sample as well. The chain is built from TRBV29-1 and TRBJ1-1; unclear D gene. Deletions cut 4 bases from V and 0 bases from J, with 9 bases between. From germline, CDR1 is SQVTM and CDR2 ANQGSEA. CDR3 length equals 13 residues. CDR3 protein: CSVVGQLNTEAFF. CDR3 coding DNA: TGCAGCGTTGTCGGCCAGCTGAACACTGAAGCTTTCTTT.

V is TRBV6-5 and J is TRBJ1-5; D uncertain. The CDR3 runs 12 residues. Germline-derived CDR1 and CDR2 are MNHEY and SVGAGI. Trimming pared 2 bases from V and 9 bases from J, leaving 8 bases between. CDR3 sequence: CASSYPSGPQHF. The CDR3 DNA follows: TGTGCCAGCAGTTACCCCTCGGGGCCCCAGCATTTT.

The gene calls are TRBV7-2 and TRBJ2-5; a weak D match, TRBD1 (5 bases). Per germline, CDR1 SGHTA and CDR2 FQGNSA. CDR3 length equals 15 residues. V lost 4 bases and J lost 0, with 12 bases in between. The chain's CDR3 is CASSSPPQDQETQYF. The CDR3 region has the DNA TGTGCCAGCAGCTCCCCCCCACAGGACCAAGAGACCCAGTACTTC.

V usage is TRBV6-6 and J usage is TRBJ1-5; D may be TRBD1 (5 bases). Looked up from germline, CDR1 is MNHNY and CDR2 is SVGAGI (reference sequence). V was clipped by 6 bases and J by 6 bases, with 18 bases between them. The CDR3 is 15 residues long. This CDR3 reads CASRPQGYGAQPQHF. CDR3 DNA sequence: TGTGCCAGCAGGCCCCAGGGATATGGAGCTCAGCCCCAGCATTTT.